This T cell receptor beta chain stems from a study of molecular identifiers for immune sequencing clone quantification (dated by TCRdb to the late 2010s). About the study as a whole: For a replicate experiment, RNA from about 21,000 or 97,000 naive CD8 T cells was divided into five aliquots, of which four were sequenced. This methods study benchmarked molecular-identifier clustering-based TCR repertoire sequencing (MIDCIRS) and TCR RNA copy counting, using CD8 T cells to do so. Overall results and qualifications from the work: In CMV-specific effector cells, clones with more than 20 RNA copies accounted for over 98% of molecules, whereas in naive cells such clones accounted for under 1%. The sizes of highly expanded clones could end up underestimated when identical TCR molecules share a barcode. Spiked-in Jurkat TCR RNA equal to a single cell's worth was reported to be detectable even within one million naive CD8 T cells. Without barcode sub-clustering, chimeric consensus sequences inflated TCR diversity; chimeras reached as high as 47%. The naive libraries included spiked-in Jurkat TCR RNA (under eleven copies' worth), and this Jurkat TCR RNA is not part of the donor repertoire. About 3 recovered TCR RNA copies per cell were obtained by modeling, versus about 10 by digital PCR, implying a capture efficiency of about 30%.

At least ten counts were recorded for this clonotype. Its antigen is not yet known. No base quality information exists; no much larger clone differs at one position. Library construction relied on PCR. Data came from a NextSeq 500. Preparation of bulk TCR libraries followed a previously described approach, with the TCR primers listed in Table S5. The Qiagen AllPrep DNA/RNA kit was used to purify total RNA. Before analysis, reads from multiple sequencing runs of the same library were pooled. The authors' pipeline ran thus. Reads were retained only if their TCR constant sequence matched exactly, and those retained reads were trimmed to 150 nt and grouped according to their 12-nt molecular barcodes. Reads within each barcode group were sub-clustered using a 15% Levenshtein threshold, and quality-weighted consensus sequences were constructed for each RNA molecule. Non-functional sequences were discarded, and so were lower-count sequences lying one edit away from another sequence. Barcode sub-clusters with fewer than 20% of the maximum read count were removed, based on fitting two negative binomial distributions. The public reads were quality trimmed at Q25 with fastp and then assembled into clones with MiXCR by TCRdb, keeping productive beta chains. CDR3 protein sequences are deduplicated, and each keeps its most common genes and DNA. What appears here as the V and J calls and clone size reflects TCRdb's work, not the paper's. The sample table shows about 320,000 distinct CDR3 sequences, and 24% are seen once. 0.7% to 0.95% of the sample is taken by the ten largest.

The CDR3, cysteine through phenylalanine, is 15 amino acids long. Only CDR3 DNA remains: 45 bases, in frame from the first base. The germline ends are 18 bases apart after V is trimmed by 6 bases and J by 5 bases. The germline V gene supplies CDR1 MNHEY and CDR2 SVGAGI. Libraries of naive CD8 T cells were built from about 20,000 to 1,000,000 sorted cells, with 10%, 30% or 50% of the purified RNA used. Naive CD8 T cells, defined as CD8+CD4-CCR7+CD45RA+, were FACS-sorted into RLT Plus buffer on a BD FACSAria II. Detection sensitivity was tested by spiking Jurkat RNA equal to some 11 TCR copies' worth into samples containing 20,000-1,000,000 naive CD8 T cells. CD8 T cells were enriched with RosetteSep CD8+ T Cell Enrichment Cocktail and Ficoll-Paque, followed by ACK red cell lysis.

Sequencing was carried out using naive CD8+ T cells from blood, with Jurkat cell RNA spiked in. This sample's cell subset or site label indicates: FACS-sorted CD8+CD4-CCR7+CD45RA+ naive T cells. The TCR was taken from a human donor in good health. Some libraries in this study had Jurkat cell RNA spiked in. In this chain, TRBV6-5 is recombined with TRBJ2-3, with an unclear D gene assignment. The CDR3 reads CASSPNADLIDTQYF. In nucleotide form, the sequence is TGTGCCAGCAGCCCTAACGCGGACCTGATAGATACGCAGTATTTT.